What follows are 7 T cell receptor beta chains derived from one specimen sequenced in a study of T cells after yellow fever vaccination. MiXCR was run by TCRdb on the 5' RACE reads, yielding one entry per CDR3 protein. The table includes about 210,000 distinct CDR3 sequences, 3.2% detected once. The sample in question was CD4+ T cells sorted from PBMCs, obtained 10 days after the yellow fever booster vaccination. Every receptor here comes from a young man who received the YFV17D yellow fever vaccine.

This clonotype turned up a few times. The genes are TRBV10-3 and TRBJ1-1, with no clear D. The germline V gene encodes CDR1 ENHRY and CDR2 SYGVKD. The CDR3 totals 14 residues. V gave up 6 bases and J gave up 2 bases, with 13 bases separating them. DNA of the CDR3: TGTGCCATCAGAAATCAGCCGGCCAACACTGAAGCTTTCTTT. Encoded protein: CAIRNQPANTEAFF.

This clonotype came up a few times. V usage is TRBV10-3 and J usage is TRBJ2-7; D is uncertain. The CDR3 sequence is 14 residues long. V was trimmed by 2 bases and J by 5 bases, leaving 13 bases between them. Germline values: CDR1 ENHRY, CDR2 SYGVKD. The CDR3 coding sequence is TGTGCCATCAGTGAGGACCGAGCTCTCAACGAGCAGTACTTC. Translating gives CAISEDRALNEQYF.

In this sample, this clonotype turned up many times. The chain carries TRBV19 and TRBJ2-3, with D perhaps matching TRBD2 (6 bases). Trimming shortened V by 9 bases and J by 2 bases, and 15 bases separated the two germline ends. The CDR3 length is 14 residues. From germline, CDR1 is LNHDA and CDR2 SQIVND (reference sequence). The CDR3 region has the DNA TGTGCCAGCCACCGGCGGGGATACACAGATACGCAGTATTTT. This translates into CASHRRGYTDTQYF.

This clonotype occurred many times. This chain links TRBV12-3 or TRBV12-4 with TRBJ1-3, with D possibly TRBD1 on 6 matching bases. V was trimmed by 6 bases and J by 0 bases, leaving 12 bases between them. The CDR3 spans 15 residues. The CDR3 nucleotides read TGTGCCAGCAGCCGACAGGTTTTCTCTGGAAACACCATATATTTT. Amino acid sequence: CASSRQVFSGNTIYF.

This clonotype has only a few counts. The chain uses TRBV25-1 and TRBJ2-2; 8 positions agree with TRBD2. The CDR3 loop spans 18 amino acids. Germline CDR1 is MGHDK and CDR2 is SYGVNS. J was trimmed by 3 bases and V by 4 bases; bases with no gene match: 13. The CDR3: CASSVAAGGGGYTGELFF. The CDR3 nucleotides are TGTGCCAGCAGTGTCGCCGCGGGGGGCGGGGGTTACACCGGGGAGCTGTTTTTT.

Concerning this clonotype itself: A much larger clone sits a single nucleotide away, making a read error possible. V gene TRBV7-8 combines with J gene TRBJ2-1, with 12 nucleotides matching TRBD1. Germline-derived CDR1 and CDR2 are SGHVS and FQNEAQ. This CDR3 is built from 18 residues. Trimming removed 4 bases from V and 2 bases from J; junction bases left unmatched: 9. As DNA, the CDR3 is TGTGCCAGCAGCTACCGGGACAGGGGGCCCAATCCCTACAATGAGCAGTTCTTC. This gives the protein CASSYRDRGPNPYNEQFF.

This clonotype was seen at least ten times. The chain uses TRBV5-5 and TRBJ1-4, with D possibly being TRBD1 (5 bases). V lost 4 bases, J lost 8 bases, and 15 bases lay in between. CDR1 is SGHKS, CDR2 YYEKEE, per germline (reference sequence). The CDR3 length is 14 residues. The CDR3 here is CASSLDSGGEKLFF. In DNA form, the CDR3 reads TGTGCCAGCAGCCTAGACAGCGGCGGGGAAAAACTGTTTTTT.